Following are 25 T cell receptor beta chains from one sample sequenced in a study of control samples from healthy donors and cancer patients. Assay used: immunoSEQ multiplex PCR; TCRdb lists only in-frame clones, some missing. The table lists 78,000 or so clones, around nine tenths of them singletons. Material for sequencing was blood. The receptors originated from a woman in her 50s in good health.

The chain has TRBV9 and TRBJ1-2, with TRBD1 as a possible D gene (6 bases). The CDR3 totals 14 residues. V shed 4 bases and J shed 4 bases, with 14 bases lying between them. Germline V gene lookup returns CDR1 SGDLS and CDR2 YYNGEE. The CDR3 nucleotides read TGTGCCAGCAGCCCGTCGGGGGGCCCCTATGGCTACACCTTC. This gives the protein CASSPSGGPYGYTF.

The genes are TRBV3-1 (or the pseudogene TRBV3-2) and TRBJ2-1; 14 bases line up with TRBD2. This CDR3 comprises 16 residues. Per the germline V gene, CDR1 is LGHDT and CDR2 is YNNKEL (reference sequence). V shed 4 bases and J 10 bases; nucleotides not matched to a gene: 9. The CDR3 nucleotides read TGTGCCAGCAGCCTGCCCGGGACTAGCGGGAGTTCCGAGCAGTTCTTC. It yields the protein CASSLPGTSGSSEQFF.

CDR3 residues: CASSLGYIGANVLTF. The CDR3 DNA is TGTGCCAGCAGCTTAGGTTACATCGGGGCCAACGTCCTGACTTTC. The chain carries TRBV5-4 and TRBJ2-6; unclear D gene. The CDR3 length is 15 residues. Germline CDR1 reads SGHNT; CDR2 reads YYREEE (reference sequence). Trimming took 2 bases from V and 4 from J, leaving 10 bases between them.

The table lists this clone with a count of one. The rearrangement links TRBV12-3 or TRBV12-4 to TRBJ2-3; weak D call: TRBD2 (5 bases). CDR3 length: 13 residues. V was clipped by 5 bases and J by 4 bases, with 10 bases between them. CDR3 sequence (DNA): TGTGCCAGCAGTGGACTGGTTGCAGATACGCAGTATTTT. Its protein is CASSGLVADTQYF.

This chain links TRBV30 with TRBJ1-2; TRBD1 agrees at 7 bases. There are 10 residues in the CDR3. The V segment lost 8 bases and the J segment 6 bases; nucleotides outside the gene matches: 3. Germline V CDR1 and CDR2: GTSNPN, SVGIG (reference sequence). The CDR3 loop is CALDRNGYTF. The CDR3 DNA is TGTGCCCTGGACAGGAATGGCTACACCTTC.

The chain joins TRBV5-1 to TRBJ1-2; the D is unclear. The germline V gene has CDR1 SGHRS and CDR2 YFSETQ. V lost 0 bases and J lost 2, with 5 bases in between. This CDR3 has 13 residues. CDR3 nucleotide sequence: TGCGCCAGCAGCTTGGTGGGGAACTATGGCTACACCTTC. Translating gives CASSLVGNYGYTF.

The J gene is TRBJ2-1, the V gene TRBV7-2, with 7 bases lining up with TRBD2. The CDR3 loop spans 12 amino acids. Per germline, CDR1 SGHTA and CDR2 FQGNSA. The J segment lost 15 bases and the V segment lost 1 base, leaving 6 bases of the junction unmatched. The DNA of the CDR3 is TGTGCCAGCAGCTTAGATTTTAGCGGGCTGTTCTTC. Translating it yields CASSLDFSGLFF.

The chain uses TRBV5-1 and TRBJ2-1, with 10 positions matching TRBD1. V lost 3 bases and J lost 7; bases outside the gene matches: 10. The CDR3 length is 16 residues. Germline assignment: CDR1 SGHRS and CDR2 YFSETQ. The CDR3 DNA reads TGCGCCAGCAGCTACACCGGGACAGGGGATGAAAATGAGCAGTTCTTC. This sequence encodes CASSYTGTGDENEQFF. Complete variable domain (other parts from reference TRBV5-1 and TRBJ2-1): KAGVTQTPRYLIKTRGQQVTLSCSPISGHRSVSWYQQTPGQGLQFLFEYFSETQRNKGNFPGRFSGRQFSNSRSEMNVSTLELGDSALYLCASSYTGTGDENEQFFGPGTRLTVL.

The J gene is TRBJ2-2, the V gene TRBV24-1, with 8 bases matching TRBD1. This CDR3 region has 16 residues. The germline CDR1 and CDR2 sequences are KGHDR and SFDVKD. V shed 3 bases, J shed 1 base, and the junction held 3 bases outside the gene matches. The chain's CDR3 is CATSDTGTGNTGELFF. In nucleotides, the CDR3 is TGTGCCACCAGTGATACCGGGACAGGGAACACCGGGGAGCTGTTTTTT.

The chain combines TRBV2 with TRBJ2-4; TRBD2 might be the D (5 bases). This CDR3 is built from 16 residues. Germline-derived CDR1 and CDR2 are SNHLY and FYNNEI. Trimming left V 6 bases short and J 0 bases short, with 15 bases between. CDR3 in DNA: TGTGCCAGCAGAAGGGATGGAGGAATAGCCAAAAACATTCAGTACTTC. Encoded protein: CASRRDGGIAKNIQYF.

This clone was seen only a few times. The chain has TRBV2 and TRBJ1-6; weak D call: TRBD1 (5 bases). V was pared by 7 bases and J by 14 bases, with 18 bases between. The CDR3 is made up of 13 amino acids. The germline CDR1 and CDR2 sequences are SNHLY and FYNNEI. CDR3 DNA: TGTGCCAGCACTACGGAGGGGCCATTATCCCTCCACTTT. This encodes CASTTEGPLSLHF.

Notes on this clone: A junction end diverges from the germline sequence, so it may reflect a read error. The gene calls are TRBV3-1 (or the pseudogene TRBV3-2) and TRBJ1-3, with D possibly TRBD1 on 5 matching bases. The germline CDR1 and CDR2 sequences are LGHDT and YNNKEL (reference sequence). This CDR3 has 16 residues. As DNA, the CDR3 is TGTGCCAGCACCCAATCGGGGCTGCCCTCTGGAAACACCATATATTTT. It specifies CASTQSGLPSGNTIYF.

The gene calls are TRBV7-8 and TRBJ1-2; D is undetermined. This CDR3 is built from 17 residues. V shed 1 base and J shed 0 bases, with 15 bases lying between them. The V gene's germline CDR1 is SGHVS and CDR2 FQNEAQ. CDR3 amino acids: CASSLVLRPTPNYGYTF. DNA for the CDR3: TGTGCCAGCAGCTTAGTTTTGAGGCCCACACCTAACTATGGCTACACCTTC.

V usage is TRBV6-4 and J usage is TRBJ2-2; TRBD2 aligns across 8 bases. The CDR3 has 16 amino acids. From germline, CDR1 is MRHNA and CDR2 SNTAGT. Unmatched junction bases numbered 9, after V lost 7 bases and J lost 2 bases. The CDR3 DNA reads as TGTGCCAGCAAATCAGTAGCGGGGCTAAACACCGGGGAGCTGTTTTTT. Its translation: CASKSVAGLNTGELFF.

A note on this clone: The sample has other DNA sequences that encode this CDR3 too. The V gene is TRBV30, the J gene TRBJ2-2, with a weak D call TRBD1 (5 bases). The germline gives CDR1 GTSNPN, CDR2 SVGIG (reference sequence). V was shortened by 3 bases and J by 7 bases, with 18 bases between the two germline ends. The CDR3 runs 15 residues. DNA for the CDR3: TGTGCCTGGAGCTTTGGGCAGGGTGGGATCGGGGAGCTGTTTTTT. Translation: CAWSFGQGGIGELFF. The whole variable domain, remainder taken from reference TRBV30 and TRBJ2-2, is SQTIHQWPATLVQPVGSPLSLECTVEGTSNPNLYWYRQAAGRGLQLLFYSVGIGQISSEVPQNLSASRPQDRQFILSSKKLLLSDSGFYLCAWSFGQGGIGELFFGEGSRLTVL.

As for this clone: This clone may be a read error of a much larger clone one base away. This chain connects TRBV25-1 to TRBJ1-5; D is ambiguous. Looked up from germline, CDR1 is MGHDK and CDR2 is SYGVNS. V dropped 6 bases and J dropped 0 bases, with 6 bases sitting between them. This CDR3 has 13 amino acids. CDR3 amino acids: CASRGGSNQPQHF. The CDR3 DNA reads TGTGCCAGCAGAGGAGGTAGCAATCAGCCCCAGCATTTT.

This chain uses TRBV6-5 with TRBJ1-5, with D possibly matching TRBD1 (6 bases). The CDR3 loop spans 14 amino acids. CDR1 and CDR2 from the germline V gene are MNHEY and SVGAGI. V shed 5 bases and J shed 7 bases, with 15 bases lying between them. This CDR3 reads CASSPRGAGQPQHF. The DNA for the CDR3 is TGTGCCAGCAGTCCCAGGGGCGCAGGACAGCCCCAGCATTTT.

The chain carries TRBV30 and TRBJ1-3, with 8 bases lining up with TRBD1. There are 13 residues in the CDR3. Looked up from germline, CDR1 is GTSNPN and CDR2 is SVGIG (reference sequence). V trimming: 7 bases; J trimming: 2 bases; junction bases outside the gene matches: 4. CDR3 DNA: TGTGCCTCGGGGACAGGAACTGGAAACACCATATATTTT. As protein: CASGTGTGNTIYF.

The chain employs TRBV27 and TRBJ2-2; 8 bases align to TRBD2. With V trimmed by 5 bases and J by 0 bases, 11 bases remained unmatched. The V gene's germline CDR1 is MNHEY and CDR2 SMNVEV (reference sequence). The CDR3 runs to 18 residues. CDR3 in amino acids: CASSLDLAGLANTGELFF. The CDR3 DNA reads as TGTGCCAGCAGTCTCGACTTAGCGGGGCTTGCGAACACCGGGGAGCTGTTTTTT.

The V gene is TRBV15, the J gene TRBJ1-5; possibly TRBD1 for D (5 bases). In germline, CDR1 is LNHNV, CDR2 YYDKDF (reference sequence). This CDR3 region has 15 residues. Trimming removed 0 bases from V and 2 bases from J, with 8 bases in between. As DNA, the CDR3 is TGTGCCACCAGCAGAGATAGGGGACGCAATCAGCCCCAGCATTTT. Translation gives CATSRDRGRNQPQHF.

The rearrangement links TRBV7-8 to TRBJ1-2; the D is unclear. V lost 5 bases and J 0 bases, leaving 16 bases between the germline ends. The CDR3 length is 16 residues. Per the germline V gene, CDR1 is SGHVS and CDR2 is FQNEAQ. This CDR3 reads CASSELVTLSNYGYTF. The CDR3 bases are TGTGCCAGCAGCGAATTAGTTACACTTTCTAACTATGGCTACACCTTC.

DNA of the CDR3: TGTGCCAGCAGCCATGCTGGGCTGTACACAGGGGACAACTATGGCTACACCTTC. Translated, it gives CASSHAGLYTGDNYGYTF. V usage is TRBV3-1 (or the pseudogene TRBV3-2) and J usage is TRBJ1-2; 7 positions match TRBD1. After removal of 3 bases from V and 2 bases from J, the junction contained 15 bases not matched to a gene. Germline loops: CDR1 LGHDT, CDR2 YNNKEL (reference sequence). This CDR3 is 18 amino acids long.

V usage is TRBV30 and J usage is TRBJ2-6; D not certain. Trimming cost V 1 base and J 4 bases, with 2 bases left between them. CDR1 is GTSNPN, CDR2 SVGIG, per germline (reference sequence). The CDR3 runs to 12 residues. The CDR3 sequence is CAWSEGANVLTF. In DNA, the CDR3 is TGTGCCTGGAGTGAAGGGGCCAACGTCCTGACTTTC.

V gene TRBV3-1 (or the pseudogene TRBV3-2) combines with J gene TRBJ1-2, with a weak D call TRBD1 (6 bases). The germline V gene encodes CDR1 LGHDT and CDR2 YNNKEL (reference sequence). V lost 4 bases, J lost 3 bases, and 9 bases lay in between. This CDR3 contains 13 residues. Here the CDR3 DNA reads TGTGCCAGCAGCCTCGGGGGCTACTATGGCTACACCTTC. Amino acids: CASSLGGYYGYTF.

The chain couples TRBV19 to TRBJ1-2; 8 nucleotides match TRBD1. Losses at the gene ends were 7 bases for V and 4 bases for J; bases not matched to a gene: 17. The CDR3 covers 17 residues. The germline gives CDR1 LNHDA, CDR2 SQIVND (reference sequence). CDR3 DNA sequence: TGTGCCAGTACCGCCTGGAGGTCAGGGGGCATGATCTATGGCTACACCTTC. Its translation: CASTAWRSGGMIYGYTF.